Below, 18 T cell receptor beta chains from the same sample are listed, as sequenced in a study of blood T cell repertoires in COVID-19. Produced via immunoSEQ multiplex PCR; TCRdb's table is partial and in-frame only. Of about 230,000 clones in the sample, 83% are singletons; the top ten hold 6% to 9.5%. The source material was peripheral blood. The receptor set was obtained from a woman in her 50s with acute or convalescent COVID-19.

This rearrangement joins TRBV6-2 or TRBV6-3 to TRBJ2-7, with TRBD1 matching over 10 bases. CDR1 and CDR2 (germline): MNHEY, SVGEGT. Trimming at V came to 5 bases and at J to 5 bases, leaving 9 bases not matched to a gene. The length of the CDR3 is 15 residues. The CDR3 region has the DNA TGTGCCAGCAGTCAGCCGGGACAGGGGTACCACGAGCAGTACTTC. The encoded protein is CASSQPGQGYHEQYF.

The chain is built from TRBV7-2 and TRBJ2-1, with 12 positions matching TRBD2. The V and J ends lost 4 bases and 6 bases, in that order; junction bases with no gene match: 4. The CDR3 has 15 amino acids. The germline V gene encodes CDR1 SGHTA and CDR2 FQGNSA. The CDR3 spells CASSSLAGGRNEQFF. The CDR3 region has the DNA TGTGCCAGCAGCTCACTAGCGGGGGGACGCAATGAGCAGTTCTTC.

This sequence joins TRBV19 and TRBJ2-7, with 11 bases lining up with TRBD1. With V trimmed by 7 bases and J by 1 base, 9 bases remained unmatched. Germline values: CDR1 LNHDA, CDR2 SQIVND (reference sequence). The length of the CDR3 is 16 residues. In DNA form, the CDR3 reads TGTGCCAGTACCCAACGGACAGGGGGCGAGTCCTACGAGCAGTACTTC. Amino acids: CASTQRTGGESYEQYF.

The gene calls are TRBV5-5 and TRBJ1-5, with 8 bases identical to TRBD1. The CDR3 sequence is 18 residues long. CDR1 and CDR2 from the germline V gene are SGHKS and YYEKEE (reference sequence). With 0 bases clipped from V and 2 bases from J, the junction kept 10 bases outside the gene matches. CDR3 coding DNA: TGTGCCAGCAGCTTGGAGTACAGGGGGATTCTGGGCAATCAGCCCCAGCATTTT. Its translation: CASSLEYRGILGNQPQHF.

The V gene is TRBV18, the J gene TRBJ2-3; the match to TRBD2 covers 12 bases. In germline, CDR1 is KGHSH, CDR2 LQKENI. Trimming removed 5 bases from V and 2 bases from J; junction bases left unmatched: 8. The CDR3 runs 17 residues. The DNA of the CDR3 is TGTGCCAGCTCAGCGGGACTAGCGGGCGTGTCCACAGATACGCAGTATTTT. It specifies CASSAGLAGVSTDTQYF.

The rearrangement uses TRBV6-1 and TRBJ1-2; the D gene is possibly TRBD1 (5 bases). The CDR3 runs 15 residues. The V and J ends lost 1 base and 5 bases respectively, with 14 bases between them. Per the germline V gene, CDR1 is MNHNS and CDR2 is SASEGT. CDR3: CASSEGGQRPYGYTF. The DNA of the CDR3 is TGTGCCAGCAGTGAAGGGGGCCAGAGACCTTATGGCTACACCTTC.

The chain carries TRBV14 and TRBJ2-1, with 13 positions matching TRBD2. V shed 2 bases and J 8 bases; nucleotides not matched to a gene: 3. Germline assignment: CDR1 SGHDN and CDR2 FVKESK. CDR3 size: 15 residues. CDR3 sequence (DNA): TGTGCCAGCAGCCAACTACTAGCGGGGGGGCATGAGCAGTTCTTC. Translating gives CASSQLLAGGHEQFF.

The chain links TRBV18 to TRBJ2-2; a weak D match, TRBD1 (5 bases). The V and J ends lost 5 bases and 1 base respectively, with 8 bases between them. Looked up from germline, CDR1 is KGHSH and CDR2 is LQKENI. This CDR3 contains 14 residues. The CDR3 DNA reads as TGTGCCAGCTCAAGTCAGGGGAACACCGGGGAGCTGTTTTTT. It encodes CASSSQGNTGELFF.

This sequence joins TRBV5-1 and TRBJ2-7, with TRBD1 matching over 9 bases. With 3 bases clipped from V and 4 bases from J, the junction kept 5 bases outside the gene matches. The CDR3 contains 14 residues. Germline values: CDR1 SGHRS, CDR2 YFSETQ. The CDR3 spells CASSSMGQGYEQYF. CDR3 coding DNA: TGCGCCAGCAGCTCGATGGGACAGGGTTACGAGCAGTACTTC.

This clone has just one count. The chain recombines TRBV28 with TRBJ2-3; 8 nucleotides agree with TRBD1. The CDR3 sequence is 15 residues long. Losses at the gene ends were 4 bases for V and 8 bases for J; bases not matched to a gene: 11. Germline V gene data show CDR1 as MDHEN and CDR2 as SYDVKM. CDR3 region: CASSSTGVGLGTQYF. For the CDR3, the DNA is TGTGCCAGCAGTTCGACAGGGGTTGGGTTGGGTACGCAGTATTTT.

This chain links TRBV7-8 with TRBJ2-3, with a weak D call TRBD2 (6 bases). Germline V gives CDR1 SGHVS, CDR2 FQNEAQ. The CDR3 extends over 15 amino acids. Deletions cut 0 bases from V and 2 bases from J, with 9 bases between. The CDR3 DNA reads TGTGCCAGCAGCTTAGCGGGAGGAGCCACAGATACGCAGTATTTT. Its translation: CASSLAGGATDTQYF.

The chain employs TRBV6-1 and TRBJ2-3; 9 bases are a match to TRBD1. V lost 3 bases to trimming and J lost 5 bases; unmatched junction nucleotides: 0. The CDR3 is made up of 13 amino acids. Per germline, CDR1 MNHNS and CDR2 SASEGT. The chain's CDR3 is CASSETGGDTQYF. CDR3 nucleotides: TGTGCCAGCAGTGAGACAGGGGGAGATACGCAGTATTTT.

The CDR3 spells CASRERGGETQYF. The CDR3 DNA is TGTGCCAGCAGAGAGCGGGGGGGGGAGACCCAGTACTTC. The chain carries TRBV12-3 or TRBV12-4 and TRBJ2-5; 10 bases align to TRBD2. This CDR3 has 13 residues. J gave up 5 bases and V 6 bases, and 3 bases lay outside the gene matches.

The V and J genes are TRBV12-3 or TRBV12-4 and TRBJ2-7; 12 bases are a match to TRBD1. After removal of 10 bases from V and 6 bases from J, the junction contained 4 bases not matched to a gene. There are 12 residues in the CDR3. The chain's CDR3 is CATGTGGFEQYF. The CDR3 nucleotides are TGTGCCACGGGGACAGGGGGCTTCGAGCAGTACTTC.

This clone was recorded once. The CDR3 nucleotides read TGTGCCAGCAGCTTTAGACTATTCAATGAGCAGTTCTTC. This gives the protein CASSFRLFNEQFF. The V and J genes are TRBV7-2 and TRBJ2-1; tentatively, D is TRBD2 (5 bases). The ends were cut back, 3 bases at V and 6 bases at J, with 9 bases in the middle. CDR3 size: 13 residues. CDR1 and CDR2 from the germline V gene are SGHTA and FQGNSA.

The chain couples TRBV27 to TRBJ2-2; 9 positions agree with TRBD1. In germline, CDR1 is MNHEY, CDR2 SMNVEV (reference sequence). V was pared by 5 bases and J by 3 bases, with 7 bases of the junction left unmatched. This CDR3 spans 16 amino acids. This chain's CDR3 is CASSPTGGGDTGELFF. Here the CDR3 DNA reads TGTGCCAGCAGTCCCACAGGGGGCGGTGACACCGGGGAGCTGTTTTTT.

The gene calls are TRBV19 and TRBJ2-5; D might be TRBD1 (5 bases). This CDR3 has 13 residues. Trimming took off 3 bases at V and 4 bases at J, with 9 bases between the two ends. Looked up from germline, CDR1 is LNHDA and CDR2 is SQIVND (reference sequence). CDR3 sequence: CASSIAGPETQYF. In DNA form, the CDR3 reads TGTGCCAGTAGTATTGCAGGGCCAGAGACCCAGTACTTC.

Written as DNA, the CDR3 is TGCGCCAGCAGCCGGTCTAGCGGGGGAGGTTATACGCAGTATTTT. It translates to CASSRSSGGGYTQYF. The V call is TRBV4-3, the J call TRBJ2-3; 10 nucleotides align to TRBD2. This CDR3 spans 15 amino acids. Unmatched junction bases numbered 8, after V lost 4 bases and J lost 7 bases. In germline, CDR1 is LGHNA, CDR2 YSLEER.